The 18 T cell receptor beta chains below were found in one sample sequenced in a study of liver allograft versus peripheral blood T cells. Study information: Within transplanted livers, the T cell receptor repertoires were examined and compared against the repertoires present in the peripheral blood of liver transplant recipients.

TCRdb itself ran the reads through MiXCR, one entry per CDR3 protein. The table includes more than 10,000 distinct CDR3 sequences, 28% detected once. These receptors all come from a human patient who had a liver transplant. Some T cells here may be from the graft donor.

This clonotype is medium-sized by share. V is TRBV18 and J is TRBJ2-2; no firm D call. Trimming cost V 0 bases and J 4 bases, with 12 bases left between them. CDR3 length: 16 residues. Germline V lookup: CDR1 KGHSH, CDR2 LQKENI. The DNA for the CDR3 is TGTGCCAGCTCACCACCTTCCGGGTTCGGCACCGGGGAGCTGTTTTTT. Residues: CASSPPSGFGTGELFF.

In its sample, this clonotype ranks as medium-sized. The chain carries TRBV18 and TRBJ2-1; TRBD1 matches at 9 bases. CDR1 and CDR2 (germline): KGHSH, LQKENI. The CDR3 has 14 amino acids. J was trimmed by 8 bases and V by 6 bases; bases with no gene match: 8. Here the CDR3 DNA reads TGTGCCAGCTCCCTAACGGGACAGGGCGATGAGCAGTTCTTC. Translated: CASSLTGQGDEQFF.

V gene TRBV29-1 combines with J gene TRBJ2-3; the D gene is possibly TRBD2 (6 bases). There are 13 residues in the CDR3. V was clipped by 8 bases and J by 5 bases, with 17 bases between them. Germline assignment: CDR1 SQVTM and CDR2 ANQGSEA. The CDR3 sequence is CSTHPPGGDTQYF. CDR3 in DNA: TGCAGCACCCATCCGCCCGGGGGAGATACGCAGTATTTT.

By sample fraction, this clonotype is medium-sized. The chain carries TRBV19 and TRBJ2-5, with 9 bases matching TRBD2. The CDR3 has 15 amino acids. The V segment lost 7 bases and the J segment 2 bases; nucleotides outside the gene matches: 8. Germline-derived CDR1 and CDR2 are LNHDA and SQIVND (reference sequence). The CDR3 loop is CASTGTSFGQETQYF. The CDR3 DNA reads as TGTGCCAGTACCGGGACTAGCTTTGGGCAAGAGACCCAGTACTTC.

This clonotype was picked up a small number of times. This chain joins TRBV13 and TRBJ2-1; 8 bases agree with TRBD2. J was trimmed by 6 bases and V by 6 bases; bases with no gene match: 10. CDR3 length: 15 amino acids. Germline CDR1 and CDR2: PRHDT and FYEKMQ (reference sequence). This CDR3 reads CASSIEAGARNEQFF. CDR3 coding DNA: TGTGCCAGCAGTATAGAAGCGGGGGCACGCAATGAGCAGTTCTTC.

The CDR3 DNA follows: TGTGCCAGTAGTCAAATTGCGAGTACTGAAGCTTTCTTT. Amino acids: CASSQIASTEAFF. The chain uses TRBV19 and TRBJ1-1; D unclear. The CDR3 length is 13 residues. The germline gives CDR1 LNHDA, CDR2 SQIVND (reference sequence). Trimming removed 5 bases from V and 5 bases from J, with 12 bases in between. The variable domain in full, with the rest retrieved from reference TRBV19 and TRBJ1-1, is DGGITQSPKYLFRKEGQNVTLSCEQNLNHDAMYWYRQDPGQGLRLIYYSQIVNDFQKGDIAEGYSVSREKKESFPLTVTSAQKNPTAFYLCASSQIASTEAFFGQGTRLTVV.

This chain's CDR3 is CASSWSGSSYEQYF. The DNA for the CDR3 is TGTGCCAGCAGTTGGAGCGGAAGCTCCTACGAGCAGTACTTC. This chain links TRBV27 with TRBJ2-7, with TRBD2 as a possible D gene (5 bases). CDR3 length equals 14 residues. In germline, CDR1 is MNHEY, CDR2 SMNVEV (reference sequence). The V end lost 4 bases, the J end lost 0 bases, and 10 bases lay between the germline ends.

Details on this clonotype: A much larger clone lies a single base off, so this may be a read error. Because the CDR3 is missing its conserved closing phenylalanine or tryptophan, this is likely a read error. The CDR3 here is CASSPPWTGVETQYS. The CDR3 DNA reads as TGTGCCAGCTCACCACCGTGGACAGGGGTGGAGACCCAGTACTCC. The chain links TRBV18 to TRBJ2-5, with TRBD1 matching over 9 bases. V shed 0 bases and J 5 bases; nucleotides not matched to a gene: 4. Germline V gives CDR1 KGHSH, CDR2 LQKENI. The CDR3 runs to 15 residues.

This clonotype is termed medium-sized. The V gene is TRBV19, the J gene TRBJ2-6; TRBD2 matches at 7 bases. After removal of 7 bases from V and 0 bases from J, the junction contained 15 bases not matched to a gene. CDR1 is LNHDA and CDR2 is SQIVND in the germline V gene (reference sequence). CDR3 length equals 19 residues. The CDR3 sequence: CASKRRGSGRSSGANVLTF. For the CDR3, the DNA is TGTGCCAGTAAGCGTCGGGGTAGCGGGCGTTCCTCTGGGGCCAACGTCCTGACTTTC.

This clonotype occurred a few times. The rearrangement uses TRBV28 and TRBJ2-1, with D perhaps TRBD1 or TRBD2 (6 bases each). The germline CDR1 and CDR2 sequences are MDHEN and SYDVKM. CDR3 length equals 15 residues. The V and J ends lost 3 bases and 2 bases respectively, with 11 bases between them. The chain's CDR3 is CASSFRGDPYNEQFF. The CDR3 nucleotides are TGTGCCAGCAGTTTTAGGGGGGATCCCTACAATGAGCAGTTCTTC. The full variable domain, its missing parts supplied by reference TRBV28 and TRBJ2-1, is DVKVTQSSRYLVKRTGEKVFLECVQDMDHENMFWYRQDPGLGLRLIYFSYDVKMKEKGDIPEGYSVSREKKERFSLILESASTNQTSMYLCASSFRGDPYNEQFFGPGTRLTVL.

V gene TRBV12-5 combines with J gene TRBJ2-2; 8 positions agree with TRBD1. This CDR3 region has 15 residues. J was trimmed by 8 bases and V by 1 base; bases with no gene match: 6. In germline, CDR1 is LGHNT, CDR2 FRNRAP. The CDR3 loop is CASGLARTGTGELFF. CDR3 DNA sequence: TGTGCTAGTGGTTTGGCCCGGACAGGGACAGGGGAGCTGTTTTTT.

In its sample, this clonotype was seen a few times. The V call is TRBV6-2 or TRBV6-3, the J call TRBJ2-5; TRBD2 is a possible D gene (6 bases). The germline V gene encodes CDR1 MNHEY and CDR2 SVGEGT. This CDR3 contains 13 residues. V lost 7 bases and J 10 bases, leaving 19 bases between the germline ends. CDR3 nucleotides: TGTGCCAGCACCCCCTCGGGCGCCGGGGGCCAGTACTTC. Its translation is CASTPSGAGGQYF.

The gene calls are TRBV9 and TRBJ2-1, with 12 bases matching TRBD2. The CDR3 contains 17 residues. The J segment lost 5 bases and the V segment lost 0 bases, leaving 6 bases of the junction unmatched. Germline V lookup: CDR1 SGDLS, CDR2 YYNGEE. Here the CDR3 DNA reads TGTGCCAGCAGCGTAGCCTTTACTAGCGGGGGGCACAATGAGCAGTTCTTC. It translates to CASSVAFTSGGHNEQFF.

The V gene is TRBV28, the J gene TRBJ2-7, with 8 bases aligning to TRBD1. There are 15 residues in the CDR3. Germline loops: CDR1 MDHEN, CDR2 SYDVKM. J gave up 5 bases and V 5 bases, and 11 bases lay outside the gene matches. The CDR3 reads CASSLIARGQDEQYF. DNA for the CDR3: TGTGCCAGCAGTCTAATTGCCAGGGGGCAGGACGAGCAGTACTTC. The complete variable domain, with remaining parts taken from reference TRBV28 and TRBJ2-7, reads DVKVTQSSRYLVKRTGEKVFLECVQDMDHENMFWYRQDPGLGLRLIYFSYDVKMKEKGDIPEGYSVSREKKERFSLILESASTNQTSMYLCASSLIARGQDEQYFGPGTRLTVT.

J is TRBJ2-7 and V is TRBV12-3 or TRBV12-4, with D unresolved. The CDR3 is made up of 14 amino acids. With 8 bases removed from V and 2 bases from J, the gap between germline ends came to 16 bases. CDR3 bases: TGTGCCAGCGGCCTCCAAATAGGGCCCTACGAGCAGTACTTC. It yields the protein CASGLQIGPYEQYF.

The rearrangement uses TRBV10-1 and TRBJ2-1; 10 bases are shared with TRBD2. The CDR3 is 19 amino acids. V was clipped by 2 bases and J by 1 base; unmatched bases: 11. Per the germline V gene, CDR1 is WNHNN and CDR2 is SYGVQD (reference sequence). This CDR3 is CASSEGIAGGGGSYNEQFF. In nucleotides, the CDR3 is TGCGCCAGCAGTGAGGGGATAGCGGGAGGCGGCGGGTCCTACAATGAGCAGTTCTTC.

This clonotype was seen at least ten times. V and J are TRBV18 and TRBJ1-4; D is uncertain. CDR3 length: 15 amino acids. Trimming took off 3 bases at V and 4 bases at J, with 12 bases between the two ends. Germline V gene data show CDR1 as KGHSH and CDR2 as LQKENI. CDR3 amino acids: CASSPSEGNNEKLFF. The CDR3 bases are TGTGCCAGCTCACCCTCCGAGGGTAATAATGAAAAACTGTTTTTT.

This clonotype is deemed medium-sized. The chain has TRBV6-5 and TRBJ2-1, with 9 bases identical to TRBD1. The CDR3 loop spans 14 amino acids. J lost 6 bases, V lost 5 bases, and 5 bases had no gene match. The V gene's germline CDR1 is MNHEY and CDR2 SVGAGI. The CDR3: CASSLGTGTNEQFF. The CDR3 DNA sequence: TGTGCCAGCAGTCTCGGGACAGGGACCAATGAGCAGTTCTTC.